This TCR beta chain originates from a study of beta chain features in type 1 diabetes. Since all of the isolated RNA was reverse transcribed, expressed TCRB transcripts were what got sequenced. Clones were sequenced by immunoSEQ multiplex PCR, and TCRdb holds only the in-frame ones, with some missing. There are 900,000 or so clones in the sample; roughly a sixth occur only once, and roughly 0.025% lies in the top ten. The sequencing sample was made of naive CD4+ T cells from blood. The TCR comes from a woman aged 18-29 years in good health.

This chain's CDR3 is CASSFFRLSSGNTIYF. The CDR3 DNA reads TGTGCCAGCAGCTTTTTTCGCCTGAGCTCTGGAAACACCATATATTTT. This sequence joins TRBV7-9 and TRBJ1-3, with D uncertain. This CDR3 has 16 amino acids. CDR1 and CDR2 from the germline V gene are SEHNR and FQNEAQ (reference sequence). V lost 3 bases and J 0 bases, leaving 12 bases between the germline ends.